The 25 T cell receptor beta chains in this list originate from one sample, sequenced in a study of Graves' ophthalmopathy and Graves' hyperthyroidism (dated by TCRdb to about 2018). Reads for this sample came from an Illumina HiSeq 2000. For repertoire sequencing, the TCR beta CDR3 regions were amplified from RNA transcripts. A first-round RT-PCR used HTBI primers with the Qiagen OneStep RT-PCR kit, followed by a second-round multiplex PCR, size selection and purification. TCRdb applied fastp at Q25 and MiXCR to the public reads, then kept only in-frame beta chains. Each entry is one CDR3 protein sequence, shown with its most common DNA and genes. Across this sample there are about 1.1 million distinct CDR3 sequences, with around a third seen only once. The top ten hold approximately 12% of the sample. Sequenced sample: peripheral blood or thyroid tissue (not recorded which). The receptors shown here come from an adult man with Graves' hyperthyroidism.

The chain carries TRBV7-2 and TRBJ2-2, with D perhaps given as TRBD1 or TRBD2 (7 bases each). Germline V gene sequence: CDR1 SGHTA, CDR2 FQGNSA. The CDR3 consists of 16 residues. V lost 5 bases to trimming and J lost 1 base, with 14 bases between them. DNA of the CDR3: TGTGCCAGCAGCAAACAGGGGAGGGTGAACACCGGGGAGCTGTTTTTT. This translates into CASSKQGRVNTGELFF.

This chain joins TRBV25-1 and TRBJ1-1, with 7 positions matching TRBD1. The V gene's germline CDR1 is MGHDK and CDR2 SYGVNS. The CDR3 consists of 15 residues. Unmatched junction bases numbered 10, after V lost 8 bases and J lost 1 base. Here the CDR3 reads CASGPPGQRNTEAFF. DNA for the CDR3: TGTGCCAGCGGGCCCCCGGGACAGCGGAACACTGAAGCTTTCTTT.

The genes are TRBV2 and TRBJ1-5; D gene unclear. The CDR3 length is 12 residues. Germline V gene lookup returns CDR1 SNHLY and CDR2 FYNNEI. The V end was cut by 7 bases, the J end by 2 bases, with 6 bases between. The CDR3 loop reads CASNRGNQPQHF. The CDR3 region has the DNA TGTGCCAGCAATAGGGGCAATCAGCCCCAGCATTTT.

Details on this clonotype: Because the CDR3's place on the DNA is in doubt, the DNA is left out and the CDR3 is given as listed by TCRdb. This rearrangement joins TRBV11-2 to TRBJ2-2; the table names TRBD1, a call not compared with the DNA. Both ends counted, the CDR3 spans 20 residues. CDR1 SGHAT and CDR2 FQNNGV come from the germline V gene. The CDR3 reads CASSPDRYLRAVLRAGELFF.

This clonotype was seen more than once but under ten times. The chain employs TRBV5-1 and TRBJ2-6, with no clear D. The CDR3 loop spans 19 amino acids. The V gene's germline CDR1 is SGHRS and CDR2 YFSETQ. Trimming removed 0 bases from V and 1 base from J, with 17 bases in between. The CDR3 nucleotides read TGCGCCAGCAGCTTGGAAGGTCCCAGGCCACCTTCTGGGGCCAACGTCCTGACTTTC. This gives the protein CASSLEGPRPPSGANVLTF.

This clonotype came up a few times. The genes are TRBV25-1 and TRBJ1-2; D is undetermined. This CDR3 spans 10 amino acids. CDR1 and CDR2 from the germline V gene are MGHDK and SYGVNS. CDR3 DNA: TGTGCTAGAATCGTGGATGGCTACACCTTC. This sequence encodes CARIVDGYTF.

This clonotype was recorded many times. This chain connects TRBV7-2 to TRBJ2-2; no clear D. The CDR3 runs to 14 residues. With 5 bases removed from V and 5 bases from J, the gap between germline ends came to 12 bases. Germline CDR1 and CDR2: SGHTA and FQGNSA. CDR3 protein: CASSLSMFTGELFF. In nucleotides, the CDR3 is TGTGCCAGCAGCCTCTCTATGTTTACCGGGGAGCTGTTTTTT.

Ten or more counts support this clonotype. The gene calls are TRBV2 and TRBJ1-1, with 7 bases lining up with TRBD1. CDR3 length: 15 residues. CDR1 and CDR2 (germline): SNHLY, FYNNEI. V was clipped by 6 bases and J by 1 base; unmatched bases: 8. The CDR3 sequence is CASSLRGTANTEAFF. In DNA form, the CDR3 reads TGTGCCAGCAGCCTACGAGGGACAGCGAACACTGAAGCTTTCTTT.

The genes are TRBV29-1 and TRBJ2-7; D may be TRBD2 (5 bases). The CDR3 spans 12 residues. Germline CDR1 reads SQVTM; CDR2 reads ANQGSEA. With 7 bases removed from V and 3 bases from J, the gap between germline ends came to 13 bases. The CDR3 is CSDGDAGYEQYF. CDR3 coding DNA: TGCAGCGACGGGGATGCTGGCTACGAGCAGTACTTC.

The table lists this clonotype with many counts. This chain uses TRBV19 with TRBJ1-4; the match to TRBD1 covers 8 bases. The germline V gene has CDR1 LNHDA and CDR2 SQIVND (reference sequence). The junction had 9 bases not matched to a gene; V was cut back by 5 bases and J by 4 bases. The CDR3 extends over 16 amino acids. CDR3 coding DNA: TGTGCCAGTAGTCCCCGGACAGGGCGAGGTAATGAAAAACTGTTTTTT. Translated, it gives CASSPRTGRGNEKLFF.

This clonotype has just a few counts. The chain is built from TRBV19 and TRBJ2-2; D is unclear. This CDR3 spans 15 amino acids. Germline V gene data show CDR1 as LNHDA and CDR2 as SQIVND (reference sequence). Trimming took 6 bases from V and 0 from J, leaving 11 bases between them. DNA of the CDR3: TGTGCCAGTAGGTCCGGCTTCGCGAACACCGGGGAGCTGTTTTTT. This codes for CASRSGFANTGELFF.

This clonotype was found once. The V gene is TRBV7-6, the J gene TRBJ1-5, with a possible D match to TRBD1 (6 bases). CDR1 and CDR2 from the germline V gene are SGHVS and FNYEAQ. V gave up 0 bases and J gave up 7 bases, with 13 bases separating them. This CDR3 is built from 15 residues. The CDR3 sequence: CASSLATGGTQPQHF. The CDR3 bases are TGTGCCAGCAGCTTAGCGACTGGCGGGACACAGCCCCAGCATTTT.

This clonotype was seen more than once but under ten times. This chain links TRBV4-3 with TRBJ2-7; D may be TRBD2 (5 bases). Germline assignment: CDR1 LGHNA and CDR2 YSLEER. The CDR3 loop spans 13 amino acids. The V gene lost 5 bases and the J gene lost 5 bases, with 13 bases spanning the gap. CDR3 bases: TGCGCCAGCAGCGTTCGAGAGGGAGACGAGCAGTACTTC. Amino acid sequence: CASSVREGDEQYF.

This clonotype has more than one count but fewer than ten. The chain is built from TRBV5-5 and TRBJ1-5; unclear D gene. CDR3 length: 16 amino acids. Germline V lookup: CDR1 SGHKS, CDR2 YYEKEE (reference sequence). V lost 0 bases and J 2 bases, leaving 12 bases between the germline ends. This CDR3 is CASSLDVGWGNQPQHF. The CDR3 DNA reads TGTGCCAGCAGCTTGGACGTAGGGTGGGGCAATCAGCCCCAGCATTTT.

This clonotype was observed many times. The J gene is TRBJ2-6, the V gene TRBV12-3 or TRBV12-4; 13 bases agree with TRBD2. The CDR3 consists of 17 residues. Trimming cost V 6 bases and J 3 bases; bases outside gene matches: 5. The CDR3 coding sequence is TGTGCCAGCAGCGTCACTAGCGGGAGGGTTGGGGCCAACGTCCTGACTTTC. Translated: CASSVTSGRVGANVLTF.

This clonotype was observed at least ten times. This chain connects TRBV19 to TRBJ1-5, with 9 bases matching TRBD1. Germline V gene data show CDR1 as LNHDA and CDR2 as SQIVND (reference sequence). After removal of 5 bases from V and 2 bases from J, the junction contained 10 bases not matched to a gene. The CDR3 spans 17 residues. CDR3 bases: TGTGCCAGTAGTTGGGACAGGGTTGGAGGAGGCAATCAGCCCCAGCATTTT. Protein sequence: CASSWDRVGGGNQPQHF. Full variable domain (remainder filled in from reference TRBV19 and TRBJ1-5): DGGITQSPKYLFRKEGQNVTLSCEQNLNHDAMYWYRQDPGQGLRLIYYSQIVNDFQKGDIAEGYSVSREKKESFPLTVTSAQKNPTAFYLCASSWDRVGGGNQPQHFGDGTRLSIL.

The CDR3 DNA sequence: TGTGCCAGCAGTTCAGGGACAGGGGCGAATGAAAAACTGTTTTTT. It specifies CASSSGTGANEKLFF. The chain combines TRBV12-3 or TRBV12-4 with TRBJ1-4; 10 positions match TRBD1. The J segment lost 5 bases and the V segment lost 4 bases, leaving 4 bases of the junction unmatched. The CDR3 is made up of 15 amino acids.

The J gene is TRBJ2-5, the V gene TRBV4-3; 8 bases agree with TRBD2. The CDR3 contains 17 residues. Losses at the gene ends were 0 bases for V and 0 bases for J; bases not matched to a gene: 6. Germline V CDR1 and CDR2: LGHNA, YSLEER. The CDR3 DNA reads TGCGCCAGCAGCCAAGATAGGCGGGGGGCAAACCAAGAGACCCAGTACTTC. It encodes CASSQDRRGANQETQYF.

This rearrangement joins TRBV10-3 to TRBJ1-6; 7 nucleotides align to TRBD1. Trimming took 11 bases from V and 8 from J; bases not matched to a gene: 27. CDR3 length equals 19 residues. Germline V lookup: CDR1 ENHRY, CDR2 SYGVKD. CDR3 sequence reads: CASRPGEANTGTDYSPLHF. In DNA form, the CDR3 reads TGTGCCTCACGTCCAGGGGAGGCGAACACCGGGACAGATTATTCACCCCTCCACTTT.

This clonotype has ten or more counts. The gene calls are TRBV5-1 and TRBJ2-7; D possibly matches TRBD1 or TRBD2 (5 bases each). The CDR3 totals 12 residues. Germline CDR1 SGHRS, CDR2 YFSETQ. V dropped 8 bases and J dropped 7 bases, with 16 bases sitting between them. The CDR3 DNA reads TGCGCCAGTTCCGACGGGGCGAGTGAGCAGTACTTC. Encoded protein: CASSDGASEQYF.

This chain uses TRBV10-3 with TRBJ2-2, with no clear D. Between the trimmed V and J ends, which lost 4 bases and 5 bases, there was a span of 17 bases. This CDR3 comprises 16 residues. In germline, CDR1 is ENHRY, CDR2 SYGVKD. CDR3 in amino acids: CAISAPGLGETGELFF. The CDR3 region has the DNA TGTGCCATCAGTGCCCCCGGGCTTGGAGAGACCGGGGAGCTGTTTTTT.

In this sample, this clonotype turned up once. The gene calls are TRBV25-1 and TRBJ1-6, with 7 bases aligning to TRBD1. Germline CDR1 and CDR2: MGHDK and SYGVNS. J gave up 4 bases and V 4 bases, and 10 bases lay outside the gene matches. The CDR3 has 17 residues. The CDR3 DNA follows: TGTGCCAGCAGTGGGTACCGGGACAGATTGTATAATTCACCCCTCCACTTT. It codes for CASSGYRDRLYNSPLHF.

The DNA for the CDR3 is TGTGCCAGCAGTGAAGTTGAGGATACGAGGCAGTACTTC. This codes for CASSEVEDTRQYF. The chain has TRBV6-1 and TRBJ2-7; D not resolved. CDR1 and CDR2 (germline): MNHNS, SASEGT. The V gene lost 1 base and the J gene lost 9 bases, with 13 bases spanning the gap. This CDR3 is 13 amino acids long.

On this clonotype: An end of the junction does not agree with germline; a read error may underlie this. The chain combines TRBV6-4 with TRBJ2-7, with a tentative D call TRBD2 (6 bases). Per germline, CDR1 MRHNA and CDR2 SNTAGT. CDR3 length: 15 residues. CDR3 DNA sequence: TGTGCCAGCAGCAAAAGCGGGTCTAGCTCCTACGAGCAGTGCTTC. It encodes CASSKSGSSSYEQCF.

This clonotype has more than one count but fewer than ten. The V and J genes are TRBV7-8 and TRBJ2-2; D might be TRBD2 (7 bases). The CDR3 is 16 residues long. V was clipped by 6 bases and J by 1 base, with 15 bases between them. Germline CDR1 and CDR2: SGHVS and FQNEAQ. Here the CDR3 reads CASSLRGGENTGELFF. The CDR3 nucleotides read TGTGCCAGCAGTCTCCGAGGGGGGGAGAACACCGGGGAGCTGTTTTTT.